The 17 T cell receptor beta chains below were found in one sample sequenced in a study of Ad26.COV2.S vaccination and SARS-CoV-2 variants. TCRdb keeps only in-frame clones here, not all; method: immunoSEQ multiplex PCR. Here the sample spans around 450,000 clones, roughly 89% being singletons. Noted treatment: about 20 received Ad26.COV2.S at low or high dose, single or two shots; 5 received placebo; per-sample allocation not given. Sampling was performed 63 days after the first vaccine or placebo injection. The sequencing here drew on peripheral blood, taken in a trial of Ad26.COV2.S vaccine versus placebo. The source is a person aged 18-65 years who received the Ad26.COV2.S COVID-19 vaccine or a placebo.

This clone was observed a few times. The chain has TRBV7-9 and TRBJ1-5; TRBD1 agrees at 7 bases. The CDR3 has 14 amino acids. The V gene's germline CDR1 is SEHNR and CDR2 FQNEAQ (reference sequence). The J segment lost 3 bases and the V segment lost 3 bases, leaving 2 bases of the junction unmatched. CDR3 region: CASSFGTANQPQHF. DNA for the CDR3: TGTGCCAGCAGCTTCGGGACAGCCAATCAGCCCCAGCATTTT.

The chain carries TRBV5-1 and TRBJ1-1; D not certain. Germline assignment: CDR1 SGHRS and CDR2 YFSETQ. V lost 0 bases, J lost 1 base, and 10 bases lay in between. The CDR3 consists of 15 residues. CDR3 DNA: TGCGCCAGCAGCTTGGGGACGATCGGGAACACTGAAGCTTTCTTT. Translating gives CASSLGTIGNTEAFF.

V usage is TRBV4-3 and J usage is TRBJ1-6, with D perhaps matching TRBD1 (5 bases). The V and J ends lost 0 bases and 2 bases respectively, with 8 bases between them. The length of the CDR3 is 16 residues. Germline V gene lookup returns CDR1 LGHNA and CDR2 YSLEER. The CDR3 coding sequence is TGCGCCAGCAGCCAAGACGGGACCCCCTATAATTCACCCCTCCACTTT. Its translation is CASSQDGTPYNSPLHF.

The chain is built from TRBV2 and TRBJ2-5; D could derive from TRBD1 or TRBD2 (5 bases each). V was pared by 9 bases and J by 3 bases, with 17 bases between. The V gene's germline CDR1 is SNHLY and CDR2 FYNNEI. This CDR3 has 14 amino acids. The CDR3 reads CARRTGDPKETQYF. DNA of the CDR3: TGTGCCAGAAGGACCGGGGACCCAAAAGAGACCCAGTACTTC.

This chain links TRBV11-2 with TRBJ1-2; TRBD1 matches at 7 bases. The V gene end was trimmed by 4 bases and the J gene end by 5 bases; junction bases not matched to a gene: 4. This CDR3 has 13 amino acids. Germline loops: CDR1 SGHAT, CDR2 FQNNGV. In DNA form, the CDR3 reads TGTGCCAGCAGCTCAGGGGGTTGGTATGGCTACACCTTC. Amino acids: CASSSGGWYGYTF.

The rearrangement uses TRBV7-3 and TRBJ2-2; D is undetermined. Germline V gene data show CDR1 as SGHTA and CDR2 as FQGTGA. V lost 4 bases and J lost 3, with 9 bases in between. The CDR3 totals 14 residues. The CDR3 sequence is CASSSRQDTGELFF. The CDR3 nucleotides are TGTGCCAGCAGCTCCCGACAAGACACCGGGGAGCTGTTTTTT.

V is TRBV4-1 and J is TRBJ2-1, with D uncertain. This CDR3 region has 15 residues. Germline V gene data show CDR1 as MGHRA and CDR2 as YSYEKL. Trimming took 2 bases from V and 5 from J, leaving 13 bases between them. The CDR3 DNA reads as TGCGCCAGCAGCCAAAGGCAGGTTAAGGACAATGAGCAGTTCTTC. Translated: CASSQRQVKDNEQFF.

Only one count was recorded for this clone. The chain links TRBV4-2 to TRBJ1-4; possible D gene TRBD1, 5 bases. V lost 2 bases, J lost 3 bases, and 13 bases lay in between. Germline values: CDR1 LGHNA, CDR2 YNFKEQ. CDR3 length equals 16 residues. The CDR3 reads CASSQTRGASNEKLFF. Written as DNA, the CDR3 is TGTGCCAGCAGCCAAACACGTGGGGCTTCTAATGAAAAACTGTTTTTT.

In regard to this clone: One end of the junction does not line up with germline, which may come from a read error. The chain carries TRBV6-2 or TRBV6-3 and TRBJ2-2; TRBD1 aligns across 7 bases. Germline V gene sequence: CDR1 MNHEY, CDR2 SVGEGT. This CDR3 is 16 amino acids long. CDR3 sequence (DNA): TGTGCCAGCTGTTATCCCTCAGGGGGAAACACCGGGGAGCTGTTTTTT. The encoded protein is CASCYPSGGNTGELFF.

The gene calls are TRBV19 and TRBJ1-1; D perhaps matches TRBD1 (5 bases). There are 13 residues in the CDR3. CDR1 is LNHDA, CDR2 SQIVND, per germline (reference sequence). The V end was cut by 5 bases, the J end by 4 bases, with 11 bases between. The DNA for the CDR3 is TGTGCCAGTAGTCAACAGGAGGGCACTGAAGCTTTCTTT. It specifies CASSQQEGTEAFF.

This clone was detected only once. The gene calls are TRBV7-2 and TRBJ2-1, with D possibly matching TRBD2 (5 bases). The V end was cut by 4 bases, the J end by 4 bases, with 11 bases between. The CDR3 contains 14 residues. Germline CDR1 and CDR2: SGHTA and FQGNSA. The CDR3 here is CASSSLGGYNEQFF. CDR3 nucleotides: TGTGCCAGCAGCTCCCTTGGCGGGTACAATGAGCAGTTCTTC. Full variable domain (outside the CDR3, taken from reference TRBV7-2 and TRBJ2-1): GAGVSQSPSNKVTEKGKDVELRCDPISGHTALYWYRQSLGQGLEFLIYFQGNSAPDKSGLPSDRFSAERTGGSVSTLTIQRTQQEDSAVYLCASSSLGGYNEQFFGPGTRLTVL.

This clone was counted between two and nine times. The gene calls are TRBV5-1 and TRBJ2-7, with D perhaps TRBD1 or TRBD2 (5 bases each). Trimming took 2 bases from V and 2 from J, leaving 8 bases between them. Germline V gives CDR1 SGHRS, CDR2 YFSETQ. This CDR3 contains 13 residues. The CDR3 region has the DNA TGCGCCAGCAGCTTTGGGGGAACCTACGAGCAGTACTTC. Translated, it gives CASSFGGTYEQYF.

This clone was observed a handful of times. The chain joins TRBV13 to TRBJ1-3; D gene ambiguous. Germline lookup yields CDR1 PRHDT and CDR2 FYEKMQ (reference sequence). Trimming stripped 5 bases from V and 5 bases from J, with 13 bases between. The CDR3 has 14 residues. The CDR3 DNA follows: TGTGCCAGCAGCCCCCCACAGCTCAGAAACACCATATATTTT. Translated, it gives CASSPPQLRNTIYF.

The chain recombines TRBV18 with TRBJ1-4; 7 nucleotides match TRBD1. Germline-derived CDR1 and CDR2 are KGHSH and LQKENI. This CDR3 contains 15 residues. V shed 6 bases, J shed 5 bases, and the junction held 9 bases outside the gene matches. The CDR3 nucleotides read TGTGCCAGCTCCCGAGGGACAGCTTCAAATGAAAAACTGTTTTTT. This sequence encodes CASSRGTASNEKLFF.

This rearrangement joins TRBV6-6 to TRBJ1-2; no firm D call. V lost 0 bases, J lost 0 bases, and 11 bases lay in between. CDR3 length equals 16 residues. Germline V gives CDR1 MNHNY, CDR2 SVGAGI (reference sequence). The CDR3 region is CASSYSVQVPNYGYTF. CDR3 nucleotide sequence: TGTGCCAGCAGTTACTCAGTGCAGGTTCCTAACTATGGCTACACCTTC.

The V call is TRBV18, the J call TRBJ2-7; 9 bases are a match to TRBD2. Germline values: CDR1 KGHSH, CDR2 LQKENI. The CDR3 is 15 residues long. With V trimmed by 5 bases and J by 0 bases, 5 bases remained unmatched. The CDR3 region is CASSFSGGISYEQYF. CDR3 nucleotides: TGTGCCAGCTCATTTAGCGGGGGCATCTCCTACGAGCAGTACTTC.

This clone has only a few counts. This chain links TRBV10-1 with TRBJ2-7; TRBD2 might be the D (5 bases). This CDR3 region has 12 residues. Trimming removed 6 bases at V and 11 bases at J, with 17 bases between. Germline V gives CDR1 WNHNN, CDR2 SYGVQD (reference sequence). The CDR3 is CASRGEVRSEYF. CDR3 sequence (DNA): TGCGCCAGCAGGGGAGAAGTTCGCTCTGAGTACTTC.